A selection of T cell receptor beta chains follows, all from one sample in a study of blood T cell repertoires in COVID-19. TCRdb keeps only in-frame clones here, not all; method: immunoSEQ multiplex PCR. The profile covers 310,000 or so clones, with roughly 90% appearing a single time and 1.5% to 2% taken by the ten largest. Sequenced: PBMCs or T cells enriched from blood (not recorded which). These receptors came from a woman aged 18 to 35 with acute COVID-19. The CDR3 runs from the conserved cysteine through the conserved F or W. Fields, in order: J gene, D gene, clone size, V gene, CDR3 DNA, CDR3 protein. A D gene is named only where the DNA matches it firmly. Expanded clones are given a class, and other clones once, few, many or no size at all.

>TRBJ2-2|TRBD1|once|TRBV18
TGTGCCAGCTCACCAAGACAGGGAACGAACACCGGGGAGCTGTTTTTT
CASSPRQGTNTGELFF
>TRBJ1-4|TRBD1|-|TRBV7-9
TGTGCCAGCAGCTTAGTGACAGGGAATGAAAAACTGTTTTTT
CASSLVTGNEKLFF
>TRBJ2-5|TRBD1|-|TRBV7-2
TGTGCCAGCAGCCCTCTCGGGACAGGGATACAAGAGACCCAGTACTTC
CASSPLGTGIQETQYF
>TRBJ2-7|TRBD1|-|TRBV30
TGTGCCTGGAGTGTTGGCAGGGGGTATCGCGAGCAGTACTTC
CAWSVGRGYREQYF
>TRBJ1-6|TRBD1|-|TRBV3-1/TRBV3-2
TGTGCCAGCAGCCAAGATTGGCAGGGGGCGCTGACCTATAATTCACCCCTCCACTTT
CASSQDWQGALTYNSPLHF
>TRBJ2-1|TRBD2|-|TRBV30
TGTGCCTGGAGTGTAATGGGCCATAGCGGGAGCTACAATGAGCAGTTCTTC
CAWSVMGHSGSYNEQFF
>TRBJ2-7|-|once|TRBV5-1
TGCGCCAGCAGCACCGGACAAGGCTACGAGCAGTACTTC
CASSTGQGYEQYF
>TRBJ1-2|-|-|TRBV4-3
TGCGCCAGCAGCCAAGATGGGAGCCCAGCCGGCCCCTATGGCTACACCTTC
CASSQDGSPAGPYGYTF
>TRBJ1-6|-|once|TRBV5-4
TGTGCCAGCAGCTTTACAGTGAATTCACCCCTCCACTTT
CASSFTVNSPLHF
>TRBJ1-2|-|-|TRBV29-1
TGCAGCGTTTCCGGGACATCTAACTATGGCTACACCTTC
CSVSGTSNYGYTF
>TRBJ2-7|-|-|TRBV2
TGTGCCAGCAGGGGAAGGGGGTCCTACGAGCAGTACTTC
CASRGRGSYEQYF
>TRBJ1-5|-|-|TRBV5-1
TGCGCCAGCAGTCCGACAAGCGGGGGCAATCAGCCCCAGCATTTT
CASSPTSGGNQPQHF
>TRBJ2-7|TRBD2|-|TRBV5-8
TGTGCCAGCAGCTTGATGCACTCGGGACTAGTCCTCTACGAGCAGTACTTC
CASSLMHSGLVLYEQYF
>TRBJ1-1|TRBD1|-|TRBV30
TGTGCCTGGAGTCCCCTTCGGACAGGGAACACTGAAGCTTTCTTT
CAWSPLRTGNTEAFF
>TRBJ1-1|-|-|TRBV18
TGTGCCAGCTCACCACGGGGGGATACTGAAGCTTTCTTT
CASSPRGDTEAFF
>TRBJ1-2|-|-|TRBV11-3
TGTGCCAGCAGCTTGGGGGGTGGCTACACCTTC
CASSLGGGYTF
>TRBJ1-1|TRBD1|-|TRBV5-6
TGTGCCAGCAGCTTGGTTGGCCCGGGACAGGTGACGGTGAACACTGAAGCTTTCTTT
CASSLVGPGQVTVNTEAFF
>TRBJ2-7|-|-|TRBV7-2
TGTGCCAGCAGCTTAGGAGGCAGTAACTCCTACGAGCAGTACTTC
CASSLGGSNSYEQYF
>TRBJ2-5|-|once|TRBV4-3
TGCGCCAGCAGCCCAGGGAATGGCGGTGAGACCCAGTACTTC
CASSPGNGGETQYF
>TRBJ2-3|TRBD2|-|TRBV6-2/TRBV6-3
TGTGCCAGCAGTTACCCCGGGACTAGCGGGAGGGCCTCGGATACGCAGTATTTT
CASSYPGTSGRASDTQYF
>TRBJ1-2|TRBD1|-|TRBV27
TGTGCCAGCAGTTCATCGGGACAGGGAACCGGCTACACCTTC
CASSSSGQGTGYTF
>TRBJ2-5|TRBD2|-|TRBV25-1
TGTGCCAGCAGTGAATCCATCCTGGGGGAGGGGCGGGAGACCCAGTACTTC
CASSESILGEGRETQYF
>TRBJ2-1|-|-|TRBV11-1
TGTGCCAGCAGCTCGCGGGGAGCCGAATCCTACAATGAGCAGTTCTTC
CASSSRGAESYNEQFF
>TRBJ1-4|-|-|TRBV27
TGTGCCAGCAGTTTGTTAGGGCCCAGGGCGTCGAATGAAAAACTGTTTTTT
CASSLLGPRASNEKLFF
>TRBJ1-4|-|-|TRBV28
TGTGCCAGCAGCCCCGGGGGGGCTCTTGGTAATGAAAAACTGTTTTTT
CASSPGGALGNEKLFF
>TRBJ2-1|-|-|TRBV5-1
TGCGCCAGCAGCTTTCGGGAAGTTACCAATGAGCAGTTCTTC
CASSFREVTNEQFF
>TRBJ2-1|TRBD2|-|TRBV5-1
TGCGCCAGCAGCTACTGGACTAGCCCCAGCTCCTACAATGAGCAGTTCTTC
CASSYWTSPSSYNEQFF
>TRBJ2-7|-|-|TRBV27
TGTGCCAGCAGTTCGTACTCCGAGCAGTACTTC
CASSSYSEQYF